Following are 23 T cell receptor beta chains from one sample sequenced in a study of blood T cells in healthy people across ages. For the second PCR, which ran for about 6 to 12 cycles, a sample-barcoded 5' primer and a J-beta primer mix were used. MiXCR, applied by TCRdb to the 5' RACE reads, yields one record per CDR3 protein. The table lists about 650,000 distinct CDR3 sequences, about a third of them singletons. The sequencing sample was made of blood. The receptors come from an elderly woman in good health.

This clonotype turned up a few times. The rearrangement uses TRBV28 and TRBJ2-5; D is unclear. TRBJ2-1 explains the end of the DNA better; the J call may be wrong. This CDR3 has 14 amino acids. Germline V gene data show CDR1 as MDHEN and CDR2 as SYDVKM. The CDR3 is CASSTTMYQETQFF. The CDR3 DNA sequence: TGTGCCAGCAGTACGACAATGTACCAAGAGACCCAGTTCTTC.

The chain couples TRBV20-1 to TRBJ1-1; D is undetermined. This CDR3 is 11 amino acids long. V lost 5 bases, J lost 0 bases, and 4 bases lay in between. In germline, CDR1 is DFQATT, CDR2 SNEGSKA (reference sequence). The CDR3 is CSAGLNTEAFF. For the CDR3, the DNA is TGCAGTGCTGGGCTGAACACTGAAGCTTTCTTT.

The chain uses TRBV7-3 and TRBJ2-3, with a weak D call TRBD2 (7 bases). Trimming shortened V by 5 bases and J by 4 bases, and 25 bases separated the two germline ends. Germline V gene sequence: CDR1 SGHTA, CDR2 FQGTGA. CDR3 length equals 18 residues. DNA of the CDR3: TGTGCCAGCAGCCGGGGGGCCCGCGGGGTGGATGGTGCAGATACGCAGTATTTT. This gives the protein CASSRGARGVDGADTQYF.

Points on this clonotype: Sequence at one end of the junction differs from germline and may be a read error. The rearrangement uses TRBV7-9 and TRBJ1-1, with 7 bases aligning to TRBD1. The CDR3 spans 16 residues. Germline CDR1 is SEHNR and CDR2 is FQNEAQ (reference sequence). The CDR3 sequence: CASGLLTGRLRTEAFF. Here the CDR3 DNA reads TGTGCCAGCGGCTTATTGACAGGGAGGCTGAGAACTGAAGCTTTCTTT.

This clonotype was observed at least ten times. The chain couples TRBV7-2 to TRBJ2-1, with TRBD2 matching 8 bases. The trim removed 5 bases at V and 2 bases at J, leaving 8 bases unmatched. Germline CDR1 reads SGHTA; CDR2 reads FQGNSA. This CDR3 region has 16 residues. The CDR3 bases are TGTGCCAGCAGCCACGGGGGGGCCAGGACCTACAATGAGCAGTTCTTC. Encoded protein: CASSHGGARTYNEQFF.

This clonotype was detected a few times. The chain uses TRBV4-1 and TRBJ1-3; D is uncertain. V was trimmed by 0 bases and J by 7 bases, leaving 10 bases between them. The CDR3 contains 14 residues. Germline V gene data show CDR1 as MGHRA and CDR2 as YSYEKL. CDR3 DNA: TGCGCCAGCAGCCAAGATGTACGGGTTAACACCATATATTTT. This encodes CASSQDVRVNTIYF.

This clonotype was detected ten times or more. V and J are TRBV20-1 and TRBJ1-2, with D perhaps matching TRBD1 (5 bases). In germline, CDR1 is DFQATT, CDR2 SNEGSKA (reference sequence). Deletions cut 4 bases from V and 8 bases from J, with 17 bases between. This CDR3 comprises 13 residues. CDR3 coding DNA: TGCAGTGCTAAAATGCCACTAGGGGAAGGCTACACCTTC. Protein sequence: CSAKMPLGEGYTF.

This chain joins TRBV7-2 and TRBJ2-3; D possibly corresponds to TRBD1 (5 bases). The V and J ends lost 2 bases and 5 bases respectively, with 11 bases between them. Germline V gene data show CDR1 as SGHTA and CDR2 as FQGNSA. This CDR3 contains 14 residues. The chain's CDR3 is CASSLRGTQDTQYF. CDR3 in DNA: TGTGCCAGCAGCTTAAGGGGTACCCAAGATACGCAGTATTTT.

There are a few counts of this clonotype. The V gene is TRBV19, the J gene TRBJ1-5, with 8 bases that match TRBD1. This CDR3 has 16 residues. V shed 3 bases and J 2 bases; nucleotides not matched to a gene: 6. Germline V gives CDR1 LNHDA, CDR2 SQIVND (reference sequence). Written as DNA, the CDR3 is TGTGCCAGTAGTATCGGACAGGGTTACGGCAATCAGCCCCAGCATTTT. Translation gives CASSIGQGYGNQPQHF.

This clonotype was seen more than once but under ten times. The chain combines TRBV27 with TRBJ2-7; weak D call: TRBD1 (5 bases). V was pared by 8 bases and J by 6 bases, with 17 bases between. This CDR3 is 13 amino acids long. Germline V gene sequence: CDR1 MNHEY, CDR2 SMNVEV (reference sequence). In nucleotides, the CDR3 is TGTGCCAGCTCCGTTAGGGGATCGAGCGAGCAGTACTTC. Residues: CASSVRGSSEQYF.

This clonotype was counted between two and nine times. The V call is TRBV18, the J call TRBJ1-1; D remains ambiguous. The CDR3 sequence is 13 residues long. Germline CDR1 and CDR2: KGHSH and LQKENI. V was trimmed by 6 bases and J by 7 bases, leaving 15 bases between them. For the CDR3, the DNA is TGTGCCAGCTCGCCGCCTGTCGGCCGTGAAGCTTTCTTT. Protein sequence: CASSPPVGREAFF.

This clonotype has only one observation. CDR3 DNA sequence: TGTGCCAGCAGCCCTGAGTTAACCCTCTCCTACGAGCAGTACTTC. Residues: CASSPELTLSYEQYF. The chain has TRBV7-9 and TRBJ2-7; no clear D gene. Deletions cut 5 bases from V and 0 bases from J, with 14 bases between. The CDR3 is made up of 15 amino acids. CDR1 and CDR2 from the germline V gene are SEHNR and FQNEAQ (reference sequence). Full variable domain (remainder filled in from reference TRBV7-9 and TRBJ2-7): DTGVSQNPRHKITKRGQNVTFRCDPISEHNRLYWYRQTLGQGPEFLTYFQNEAQLEKSRLLSDRFSAERPKGSFSTLEIQRTEQGDSAMYLCASSPELTLSYEQYFGPGTRLTVT.

There are many counts of this clonotype. The CDR3 region is CASSERGGFDTQYF. CDR3 bases: TGTGCCAGCAGTGAACGGGGGGGGTTCGATACGCAGTATTTT. J is TRBJ2-3 and V is TRBV6-1, with 8 bases aligning to TRBD2. V trimming: 2 bases; J trimming: 6 bases; junction bases outside the gene matches: 4. The CDR3 is 14 amino acids. Germline assignment: CDR1 MNHNS and CDR2 SASEGT.

This chain uses TRBV5-4 with TRBJ2-5; 8 bases line up with TRBD2. The better agreement between TRBJ2-7 and the DNA end casts doubt on the J call. The germline V gene has CDR1 SGHNT and CDR2 YYREEE (reference sequence). The CDR3 loop spans 16 amino acids. The CDR3 region is CASSFLASTGGREQYF. In DNA form, the CDR3 reads TGTGCCAGCAGCTTCCTAGCATCGACGGGGGGGCGCGAGCAGTACTTC.

The rearrangement uses TRBV10-3 and TRBJ2-5; 8 bases line up with TRBD2. The last part of the DNA fits TRBJ2-7 better; the J call may be wrong. Germline CDR1 reads ENHRY; CDR2 reads SYGVKD. The CDR3 runs 15 residues. CDR3 protein: CAISGGGPLPYEQYF. CDR3 sequence (DNA): TGTGCCATCAGCGGCGGGGGGCCTTTACCCTACGAGCAGTACTTC.

The chain joins TRBV27 to TRBJ2-1; D ambiguous. Germline V gives CDR1 MNHEY, CDR2 SMNVEV (reference sequence). V lost 0 bases and J lost 3, with 12 bases in between. The CDR3 runs 16 residues. CDR3 bases: TGTGCCAGCAGTTTATCCGCTCCTCAACTCTACAATGAGCAGTTCTTC. As protein: CASSLSAPQLYNEQFF.

This clonotype has at least ten counts. The V and J genes are TRBV9 and TRBJ2-5; the match to TRBD2 covers 8 bases. Germline loops: CDR1 SGDLS, CDR2 YYNGEE. There are 15 residues in the CDR3. Unmatched junction bases numbered 6, after V lost 3 bases and J lost 2 bases. CDR3 sequence (DNA): TGTGCCAGCAGCGCTGGACTAGCCTCTCAAGAGACCCAGTACTTC. Protein: CASSAGLASQETQYF.

The chain carries TRBV28 and TRBJ1-2, with 8 bases that match TRBD1. CDR3 length equals 16 residues. Germline assignment: CDR1 MDHEN and CDR2 SYDVKM. V was pared by 4 bases and J by 8 bases, with 15 bases of the junction left unmatched. The CDR3 reads CASSSIGTGGRGGYTF. DNA for the CDR3: TGTGCCAGCAGTTCAATCGGGACAGGAGGTCGTGGAGGCTACACCTTC.

Many counts were recorded for this clonotype. The chain has TRBV6-2 or TRBV6-3 and TRBJ2-1; TRBD2 is a possible D gene (5 bases). The CDR3 covers 13 residues. V lost 5 bases, J lost 8 bases, and 13 bases lay in between. The germline gives CDR1 MNHEY, CDR2 SVGEGT. CDR3 protein: CASSGPLLDEQFF. The CDR3 nucleotides read TGTGCCAGCAGTGGCCCCTTACTAGATGAGCAGTTCTTC.

This clonotype was seen ten or more times. The chain combines TRBV7-9 with TRBJ1-5; 9 nucleotides line up with TRBD1. This CDR3 spans 19 amino acids. Germline CDR1 SEHNR, CDR2 FQNEAQ (reference sequence). Losses at the gene ends were 1 base for V and 2 bases for J; bases not matched to a gene: 12. The CDR3 sequence: CASSLGGQGGARGNQPQHF. CDR3 in DNA: TGTGCCAGCAGCTTAGGGGGACAGGGAGGGGCTAGAGGCAATCAGCCCCAGCATTTT. Complete variable domain (other parts from reference TRBV7-9 and TRBJ1-5): DTGVSQNPRHKITKRGQNVTFRCDPISEHNRLYWYRQTLGQGPEFLTYFQNEAQLEKSRLLSDRFSAERPKGSFSTLEIQRTEQGDSAMYLCASSLGGQGGARGNQPQHFGDGTRLSIL.

V and J are TRBV6-2 or TRBV6-3 and TRBJ1-1; unclear D gene. The germline V and J ends were trimmed by 3 bases and 1 base, with 9 bases remaining between them. Germline V CDR1 and CDR2: MNHEY, SVGEGT. The CDR3 spans 14 residues. CDR3 bases: TGTGCCAGCAGTTATTGGACGACGAACACTGAAGCTTTCTTT. This sequence encodes CASSYWTTNTEAFF.

As concerns this clonotype: A clone one base away is much larger, so this may be a read error. This chain links TRBV12-3 or TRBV12-4 with TRBJ2-3; D gene uncertain. The CDR3 runs to 13 residues. Deletions cut 7 bases from V and 10 bases from J, with 18 bases between. The CDR3 DNA reads TGTGCCAGCAACTCTGCCCACCTGGATGCGCAGTATTTT. The encoded protein is CASNSAHLDAQYF.

The V and J genes are TRBV10-3 and TRBJ2-5; TRBD1 or TRBD2 may be the D gene (6 bases each). Germline CDR1 ENHRY, CDR2 SYGVKD. The CDR3 loop spans 15 amino acids. Trimming cost V 6 bases and J 1 base, with 15 bases left between them. CDR3 sequence (DNA): TGTGCCATCAGGGGGGGACATGGGCGCCAAGAGACCCAGTACTTC. Residues: CAIRGGHGRQETQYF.